Shown below are 25 T cell receptor beta chains from a single sample sequenced in a study of T cell clusters in autoimmune cytopenias. Some 39,000 genome equivalents of blood DNA were amplified for TRB. One tube held mixed TRB-A and TRB-B primer pools for touch-down PCR. From the multiplex PCR reads, TCRdb lists one entry per CDR3 protein and no DNA. With approximately 8,000 distinct CDR3 sequences in the sample, the ten largest clones hold around 32%. The sample also formed part of further work on T cell repertoires in aging, cancer and after chemotherapy.

Specimen: peripheral blood. All receptors come from a human donor with an autoimmune cytopenia or autoimmune hepatitis (not recorded which).

The chain recombines TRBV24-1 with TRBJ1-2; TCRdb's D call of TRBD1 is untestable without DNA. CDR3 size: 13 residues. Looked up from germline, CDR1 is KGHDR and CDR2 is SFDVKD. The CDR3 sequence: CATSDRVGDGYTF.

The chain employs TRBV5-6 and TRBJ2-5; the TCRdb D gene call, TRBD1, has no DNA to confirm it. Germline V gene sequence: CDR1 SGHDT, CDR2 YYEEEE. The length of the CDR3 is 13 residues. This CDR3 is CASTPAGGVAQYF.

CDR3 residues: CASSLYEGGELFF. The gene calls are TRBV7-6 and TRBJ2-2; TCRdb indicates TRBD2, and absent DNA this call remains unverified. The CDR3 has 13 residues. The germline V gene encodes CDR1 SGHVS and CDR2 FNYEAQ.

This chain uses TRBV7-9 with TRBJ1-1; the D gene TCRdb calls, TRBD1, cannot be checked with no DNA. The germline V gene encodes CDR1 SEHNR and CDR2 FQNEAQ (reference sequence). This CDR3 is 14 amino acids long. CDR3: CASSRQGEDTEAFF.

This CDR3 is CASSYSRGGTGDLYEQYF. This sequence joins TRBV6-5 and TRBJ2-7; TCRdb indicates TRBD1, and absent DNA this call remains unverified. The CDR3 totals 18 residues. Germline assignment: CDR1 MNHEY and CDR2 SVGAGI.

This clonotype counts as medium-sized (0.01 to 0.1%) by frequency. The V call is TRBV30, the J call TRBJ2-6; no DNA is available, so the TRBD1 call from TCRdb remains unchecked. The CDR3 covers 18 residues. The germline V gene has CDR1 GTSNPN and CDR2 SVGIG (reference sequence). The CDR3 sequence: CAWGGWGREGSGANVLTF.

The chain carries TRBV25-1 and TRBJ2-7; lacking DNA, the TRBD1 call made by TCRdb goes unchecked. Looked up from germline, CDR1 is MGHDK and CDR2 is SYGVNS. This CDR3 has 13 residues. This CDR3 is CASSESGTYEQYF.

The CDR3 sequence: CASSLSGRDHEQYF. This chain uses TRBV7-3 with TRBJ2-7; the TCRdb call, TRBD2, lacks DNA for checking. CDR3 size: 14 residues. The V gene's germline CDR1 is SGHTA and CDR2 FQGTGA.

This clonotype is labeled medium-sized (0.01 to 0.1%) based on frequency. V gene TRBV7-2 combines with J gene TRBJ2-1; TCRdb outputs TRBD2, but without DNA this stays unchecked. This CDR3 spans 18 amino acids. CDR1 is SGHTA and CDR2 is FQGNSA in the germline V gene. CDR3 in amino acids: CASSLEGTSGRFYNEQFF.

Measured by frequency, this clonotype is medium-sized. The rearrangement joins TRBV20-1 to TRBJ2-7; TCRdb reports TRBD2, a call that lacks DNA to check it against. The CDR3 extends over 13 amino acids. CDR1 and CDR2 from the germline V gene are DFQATT and SNEGSKA (reference sequence). CDR3 sequence: CSAILGLAHEQYF.

The J gene is TRBJ2-2, the V gene TRBV18; absent DNA, TCRdb's TRBD1 call cannot be checked. This CDR3 contains 14 residues. CDR1 and CDR2 (germline): KGHSH, LQKENI. CDR3 loop: CSSSQGQTTGELFF.

Judged by frequency, this clonotype is medium-sized (0.01 to 0.1%). This chain uses TRBV27 with TRBJ2-7. Germline CDR1 MNHEY, CDR2 SMNVEV (reference sequence). The CDR3 consists of 14 residues. Here the CDR3 reads CASSLKASSYEQYF.

By frequency, this clonotype registers medium-sized. The V and J genes are TRBV6-5 and TRBJ2-3; the TRBD2 assignment by TCRdb is unverifiable without DNA. This CDR3 comprises 18 residues. Germline CDR1 and CDR2: MNHEY and SVGAGI. CDR3: CASSPAGTSGRAGYTQYF.

The rearrangement uses TRBV20-1 and TRBJ2-1; TCRdb returns TRBD2, unconfirmable since there is no DNA. Germline CDR1 reads DFQATT; CDR2 reads SNEGSKA (reference sequence). This CDR3 has 18 amino acids. CDR3 sequence reads: CSATRGLAGSEGYNEQFF.

This chain uses TRBV27 with TRBJ1-2. This CDR3 has 17 residues. Germline CDR1 is MNHEY and CDR2 is SMNVEV (reference sequence). CDR3 sequence: CASSLFVPTDLNYGYTF.

The CDR3 sequence is CASSSGLAGFSGETQYF. The V call is TRBV27, the J call TRBJ2-5; TCRdb calls TRBD2, which cannot be checked without DNA. The CDR3 loop spans 17 amino acids. Looked up from germline, CDR1 is MNHEY and CDR2 is SMNVEV (reference sequence).

V usage is TRBV5-4 and J usage is TRBJ2-7; the TCRdb call, TRBD1, lacks DNA for checking. Germline V gene sequence: CDR1 SGHNT, CDR2 YYREEE (reference sequence). The CDR3 spans 15 residues. This CDR3 reads CASSLAGTYSYEQYF. The full variable domain, its missing parts supplied by reference TRBV5-4 and TRBJ2-7, is ETGVTQSPTHLIKTRGQQVTLRCSSQSGHNTVSWYQQALGQGPQFIFQYYREEENGRGNFPPRFSGLQFPNYSSELNVNALELDDSALYLCASSLAGTYSYEQYFGPGTRLTVT.

This chain links TRBV12-3 or TRBV12-4 with TRBJ1-6; the TCRdb D gene call, TRBD1, has no DNA to confirm it. CDR3 length: 13 amino acids. CDR3 protein: CASTRQGGRPLHF.

The V and J genes are TRBV15 and TRBJ2-5; the TCRdb D gene call, TRBD1, has no DNA to confirm it. The CDR3 spans 14 residues. The germline V gene has CDR1 LNHNV and CDR2 YYDKDF (reference sequence). The CDR3 loop reads CATSRDRRAGTQYF.

The V gene is TRBV9, the J gene TRBJ2-5; the TCRdb call, TRBD1, lacks DNA for checking. CDR3 length equals 14 residues. Germline V lookup: CDR1 SGDLS, CDR2 YYNGEE. This chain's CDR3 is CASSVGTRQETQYF.

This rearrangement joins TRBV5-4 to TRBJ2-1. This CDR3 is 14 amino acids long. Germline V gives CDR1 SGHNT, CDR2 YYREEE (reference sequence). The CDR3 loop is CASSPAVSYNEQFF.

The gene calls are TRBV6-2 or TRBV6-3 and TRBJ1-2. The CDR3 is 14 amino acids. Germline lookup yields CDR1 MNHEY and CDR2 SVGEGT. CDR3 loop: CASSYSASMGGYTF.

According to its frequency, this clonotype is medium-sized. The chain links TRBV6-5 to TRBJ2-5. The germline V gene encodes CDR1 MNHEY and CDR2 SVGAGI. This CDR3 has 13 residues. This CDR3 is CASSPVYRETQYF.

The chain carries TRBV19 and TRBJ2-3; lacking DNA, the TRBD1 call made by TCRdb goes unchecked. The CDR3 is made up of 13 amino acids. Per the germline V gene, CDR1 is LNHDA and CDR2 is SQIVND (reference sequence). This chain's CDR3 is CASSRLSPDTQYF.

This rearrangement joins TRBV6-1 to TRBJ1-6. Germline-derived CDR1 and CDR2 are MNHNS and SASEGT. The CDR3 runs 15 residues. CDR3 region: CASSYSQQSNSPLHF.